This T cell receptor beta chain was sequenced for a study of STAT5B mutations in CD4+ large granular lymphocyte leukemia (dated by TCRdb to 2021 to 2024). Regarding the complete study: Among the healthy controls, the CDR3 'QG' motif was associated with a particular HLA allele. The study compared the TCRbeta repertoires of patients with CD4+ T-cell large granular lymphocyte leukemia against those of healthy blood donors. Flow cytometry performed on FACSCanto II or FACSVerse showed that the purified fractions had more than 95% purity among lymphocytes.

The healthy control group was made up of 40 or so blood donors, and the Finnish Red Cross blood service supplied their buffy coats. All TCR-sequenced material derived from peripheral blood: patient blood samples and healthy donor buffy coats. Ficoll-Hypaque gradient centrifugation was used to isolate peripheral blood mononuclear cells. CD4+ cells were magnetically purified from the buffy coats of healthy controls. Genomic DNA was extracted with the Gentra Puregene Cell and Tissue kit and quantified on a Qubit 2.0 fluorometer. On the study overall, not on this receptor specifically: The data were not HLA-matched, and the higher clonality in CD4+ T-LGLL than in CD8+ T-LGLL could be due to the relatively small sample size. Enrichment of TRBV06-family usage was observed among the top patient clones (8/27) relative to healthy controls (2/35). Compared with healthy CD4+ repertoires, CD4-sorted patient repertoires appeared more clonal, and this difference remained even after the putative leukemic clones were removed. Main leukemic clonotypes were private to each patient, although roughly 26% appeared at low frequency in other patients' non-leukemic repertoires.

As for this clone: The antigen it recognizes is unknown. No base quality information exists; no much larger clone differs at one position.

The germline ends are 12 bases apart after V is trimmed by 2 bases and J by 5 bases. Counted from cysteine to phenylalanine, this CDR3 has 14 amino acids. Of the read, only the CDR3 DNA is kept; its 42 bases are in frame from base 1. Looking up the germline V gene (reference sequence) yields CDR1 MNHEY and CDR2 SMNVEV. The immunoSEQ assay at survey resolution was applied to genomic DNA for sequencing of TCRbeta rearrangements. As for the original processing: A lowest detectable productive clonotype frequency of 2.59 x 10-5 was observed in the TCR sequencing data. Only productive TCRbeta rearrangements, defined as complete and in-frame sequences, were included in the analyses. The clonality of each sample was calculated as Simpson clonality in the immunoSEQ Analyzer version 3.0. Clones were grouped by frequency into very rare, small, medium, large (1-20%) or hyperexpanded (>20%) categories. Generation probabilities were estimated with OLGA 1.2.3, V-gene circos plots were made with VDJtools, specificities were looked up in VDJdb, and CDR3 motifs were identified with GLIPH. As stored in TCRdb, this immuneACCESS dataset retains in-frame rearrangements with V and J assigned. A fraction of the clones does not appear; measured against another copy, unresolved V genes explain less than half of the discrepancy, and the remainder lacks a known reason. The V and J calls and clone size come from that table; D and trimming were worked out from the DNA. This sample has approximately 24,000 clones in its table, and 81% of those were observed once. Around 0.33% of the sample is held by the ten biggest clonotypes.

This sequence uses TRBV27 and TRBJ2-5, with the D call tentatively TRBD1 or TRBD2, each fitting 5 bases. Sequencing was done on a sample of CD4+ T cells from blood buffy coats. The clonotype originates from a human donor in good health. The CDR3 protein: CASSLVGRDETQYF. The DNA sequence is as follows: TGTGCCAGCAGTTTAGTCGGAAGGGACGAGACCCAGTACTTC.